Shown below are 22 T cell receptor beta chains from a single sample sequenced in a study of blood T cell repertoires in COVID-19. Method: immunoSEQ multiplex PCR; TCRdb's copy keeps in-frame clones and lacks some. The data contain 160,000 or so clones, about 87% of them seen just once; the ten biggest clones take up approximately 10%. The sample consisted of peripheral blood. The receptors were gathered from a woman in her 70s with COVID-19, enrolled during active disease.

This CDR3 reads CASSSNRAGYTF. The CDR3 DNA sequence: TGTGCCAGCAGTTCAAACAGGGCTGGCTACACCTTC. This chain joins TRBV12-3 or TRBV12-4 and TRBJ1-2; TRBD1 might be the D (6 bases). This CDR3 comprises 12 residues. Trimming took 4 bases from V and 7 from J, leaving 10 bases between them.

In DNA, the CDR3 is TGTGCCAGCAGCCAAGTTCCGGGACAGAATAATTCACCCCTCCACTTT. Translated, it gives CASSQVPGQNNSPLHF. This sequence joins TRBV3-1 (or the pseudogene TRBV3-2) and TRBJ1-6; TRBD1 matches 7 bases. Germline CDR1 is LGHDT and CDR2 is YNNKEL (reference sequence). The length of the CDR3 is 16 residues. J was trimmed by 5 bases and V by 1 base; bases with no gene match: 5.

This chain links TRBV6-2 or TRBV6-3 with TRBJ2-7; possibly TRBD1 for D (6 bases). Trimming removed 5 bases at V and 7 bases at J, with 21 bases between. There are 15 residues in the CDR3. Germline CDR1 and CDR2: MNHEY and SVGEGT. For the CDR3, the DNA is TGTGCCAGCAGTGGACCGGGACAACGGTCTGAGGAGCAGTACTTC. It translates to CASSGPGQRSEEQYF.

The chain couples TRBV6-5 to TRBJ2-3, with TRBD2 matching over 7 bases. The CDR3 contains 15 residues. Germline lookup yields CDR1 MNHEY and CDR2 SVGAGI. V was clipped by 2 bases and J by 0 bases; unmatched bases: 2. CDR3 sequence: CASSYRGDSTDTQYF. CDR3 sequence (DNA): TGTGCCAGCAGTTACCGGGGGGACAGCACAGATACGCAGTATTTT.

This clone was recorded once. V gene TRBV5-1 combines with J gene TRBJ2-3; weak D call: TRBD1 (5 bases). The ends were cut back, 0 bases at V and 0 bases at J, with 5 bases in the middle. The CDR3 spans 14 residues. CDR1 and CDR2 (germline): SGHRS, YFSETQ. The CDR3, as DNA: TGCGCCAGCAGCTTGGGACAGAGCACAGATACGCAGTATTTT. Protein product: CASSLGQSTDTQYF.

CDR3 protein: CASSPTVNLNSPLHF. DNA of the CDR3: TGTGCCAGCAGCCCAACAGTGAACCTTAATTCACCCCTCCACTTT. This chain connects TRBV5-6 to TRBJ1-6; no reliable D call. From germline, CDR1 is SGHDT and CDR2 YYEEEE. This CDR3 is 15 amino acids long. V lost 4 bases and J 6 bases, leaving 14 bases between the germline ends.

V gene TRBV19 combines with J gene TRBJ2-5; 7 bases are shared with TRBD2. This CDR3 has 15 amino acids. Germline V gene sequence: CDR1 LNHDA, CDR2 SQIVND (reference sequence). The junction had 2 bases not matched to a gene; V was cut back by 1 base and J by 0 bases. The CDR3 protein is CASSIGGGYQETQYF. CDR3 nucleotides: TGTGCCAGTAGTATAGGGGGGGGTTACCAAGAGACCCAGTACTTC.

The chain's CDR3 is CASSLFGRVTGTFNQPQHF. CDR3 coding DNA: TGTGCCAGCAGCTTGTTTGGAAGAGTGACAGGGACATTCAATCAGCCCCAGCATTTT. The gene calls are TRBV5-5 and TRBJ1-5, with 7 nucleotides matching TRBD1. V gave up 1 base and J gave up 3 bases; unmatched junction bases: 16. The germline CDR1 and CDR2 sequences are SGHKS and YYEKEE (reference sequence). This CDR3 has 19 residues.

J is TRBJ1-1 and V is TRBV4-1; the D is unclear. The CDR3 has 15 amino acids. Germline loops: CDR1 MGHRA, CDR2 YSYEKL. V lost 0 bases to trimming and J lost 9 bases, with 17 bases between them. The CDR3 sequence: CASSQDLAGLKKAFF. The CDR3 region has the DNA TGCGCCAGCAGCCAAGATCTCGCCGGGTTGAAAAAAGCTTTCTTT.

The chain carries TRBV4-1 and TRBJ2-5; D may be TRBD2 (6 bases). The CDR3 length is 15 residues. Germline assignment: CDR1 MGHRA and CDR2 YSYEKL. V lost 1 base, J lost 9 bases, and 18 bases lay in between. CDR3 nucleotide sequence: TGCGCCAGCAGCCAAGGGGACTCCCGGGACGGTGCCCAGTACTTC. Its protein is CASSQGDSRDGAQYF.

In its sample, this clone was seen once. CDR3 in DNA: TGTGCCAGCAGCTGGGCAGGGGCCTACGAGCAGTACTTC. Its translation is CASSWAGAYEQYF. V and J are TRBV27 and TRBJ2-7; D perhaps matches TRBD1 (6 bases). The CDR3 contains 13 residues. Deletions cut 6 bases from V and 2 bases from J, with 11 bases between. CDR1 and CDR2 from the germline V gene are MNHEY and SMNVEV (reference sequence).

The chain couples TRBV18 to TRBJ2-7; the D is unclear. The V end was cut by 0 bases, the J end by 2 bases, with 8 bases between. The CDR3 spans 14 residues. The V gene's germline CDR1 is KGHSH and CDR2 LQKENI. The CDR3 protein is CASSPPYGAYEQYF. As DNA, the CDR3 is TGTGCCAGCTCACCACCGTACGGAGCCTACGAGCAGTACTTC.

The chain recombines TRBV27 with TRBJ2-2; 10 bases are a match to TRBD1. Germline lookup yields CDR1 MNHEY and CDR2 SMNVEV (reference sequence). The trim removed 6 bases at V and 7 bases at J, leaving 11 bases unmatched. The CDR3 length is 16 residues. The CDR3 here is CASRSGRTGGIGELFF. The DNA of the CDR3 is TGTGCCAGCAGAAGTGGGCGGACAGGGGGGATCGGGGAGCTGTTTTTT.

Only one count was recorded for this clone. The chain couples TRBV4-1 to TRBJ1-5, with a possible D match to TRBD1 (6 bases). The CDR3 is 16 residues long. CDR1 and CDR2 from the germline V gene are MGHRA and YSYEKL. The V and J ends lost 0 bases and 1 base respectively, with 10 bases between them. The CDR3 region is CASSQEGGLSNQPQHF. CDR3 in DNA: TGCGCCAGCAGCCAAGAAGGGGGATTGAGCAATCAGCCCCAGCATTTT.

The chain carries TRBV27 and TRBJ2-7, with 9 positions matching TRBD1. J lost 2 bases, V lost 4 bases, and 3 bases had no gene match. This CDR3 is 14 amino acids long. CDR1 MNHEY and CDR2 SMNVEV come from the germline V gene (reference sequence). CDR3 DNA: TGTGCCAGCAGTTGGGGACAGGGAACCTACGAGCAGTACTTC. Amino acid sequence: CASSWGQGTYEQYF.

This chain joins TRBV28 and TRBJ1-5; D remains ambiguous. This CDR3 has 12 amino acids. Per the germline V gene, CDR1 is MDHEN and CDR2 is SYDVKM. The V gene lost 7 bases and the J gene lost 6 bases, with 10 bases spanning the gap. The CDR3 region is CASTSTSQPQHF. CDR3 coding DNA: TGTGCCAGCACCTCGACAAGTCAGCCCCAGCATTTT.

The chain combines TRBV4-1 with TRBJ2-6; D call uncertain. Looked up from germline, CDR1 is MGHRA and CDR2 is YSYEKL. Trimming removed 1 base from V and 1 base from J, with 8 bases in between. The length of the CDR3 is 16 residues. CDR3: CASSQGHVSGANVLTF. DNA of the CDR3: TGCGCCAGCAGCCAAGGACACGTTTCTGGGGCCAACGTCCTGACTTTC.

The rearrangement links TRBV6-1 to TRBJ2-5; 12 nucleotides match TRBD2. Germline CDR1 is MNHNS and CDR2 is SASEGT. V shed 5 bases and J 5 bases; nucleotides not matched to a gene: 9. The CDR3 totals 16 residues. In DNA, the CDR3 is TGTGCCAGCAGTCAAGGACTAGCGGGGCTATTGGAGACCCAGTACTTC. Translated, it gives CASSQGLAGLLETQYF.

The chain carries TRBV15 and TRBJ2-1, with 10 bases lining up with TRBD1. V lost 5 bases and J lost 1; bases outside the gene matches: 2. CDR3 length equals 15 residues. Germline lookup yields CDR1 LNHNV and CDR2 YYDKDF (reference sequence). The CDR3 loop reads CATSRGQGSYNEQFF. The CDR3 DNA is TGTGCCACCAGCCGGGGACAGGGGTCCTACAATGAGCAGTTCTTC.

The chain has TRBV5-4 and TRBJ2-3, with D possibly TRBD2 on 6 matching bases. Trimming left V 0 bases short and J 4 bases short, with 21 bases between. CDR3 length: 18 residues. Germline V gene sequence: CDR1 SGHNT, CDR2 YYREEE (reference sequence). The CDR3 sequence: CASSLELGGTLGADTQYF. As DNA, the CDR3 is TGTGCCAGCAGCTTGGAACTCGGGGGTACCCTAGGGGCAGATACGCAGTATTTT.

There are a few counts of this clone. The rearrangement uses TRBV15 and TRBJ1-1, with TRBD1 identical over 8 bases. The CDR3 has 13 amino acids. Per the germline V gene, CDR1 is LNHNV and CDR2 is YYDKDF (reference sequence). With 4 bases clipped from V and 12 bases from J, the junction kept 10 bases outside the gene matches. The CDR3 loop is CATSNRQGLAPFF. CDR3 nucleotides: TGTGCCACCAGCAACCGACAGGGGCTCGCACCTTTCTTT.

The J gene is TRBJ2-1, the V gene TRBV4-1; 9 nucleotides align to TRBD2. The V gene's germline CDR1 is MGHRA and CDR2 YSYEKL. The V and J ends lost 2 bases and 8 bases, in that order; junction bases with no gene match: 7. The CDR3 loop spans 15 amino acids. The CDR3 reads CASSQLAGGGDEQFF. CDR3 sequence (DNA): TGCGCCAGCAGCCAACTAGCGGGCGGGGGGGATGAGCAGTTCTTC.